The table lists the clone carrying this T cell receptor beta chain with a few counts. As yet, its antigen is unknown. The CDR3 spans 14 residues. Germline V gene data show CDR1 as SGHAT and CDR2 as FQNNGV. Trimming at V came to 5 bases and at J to 8 bases, leaving 5 bases not matched to a gene. The data belong to a study of cytomegalovirus exposure and HLA in healthy donors. Study findings and constraints: Most subjects had HLA-A and HLA-B alleles reportedly predicted accurately by TCR beta sequences.

PCR was performed using 60 Vbeta and 13 Jbeta primers. Produced via immunoSEQ multiplex PCR; TCRdb's table is partial and in-frame only. Of some 180,000 clones in the sample, about three quarters are singletons; the top ten hold about 1.5%. This chain links TRBV11-2 with TRBJ1-4; 10 positions match TRBD1. The receptor comes from a man between 18 and 29 years old in good health and CMV-seronegative. Material: PBMCs. CDR3 loop: CASSRDRGREKLFF. The CDR3 DNA is TGTGCCAGCAGCCGCGACAGGGGGCGAGAAAAACTGTTTTTT.